Listed below are T cell receptor beta chains from one sample, sequenced in a study of siplizumab effects on memory and regulatory T cells. The protocol was immunoSEQ multiplex PCR, while the TCRdb copy is restricted to in-frame clones and leaves out a portion. The sample consists of approximately 100,000 clones, about 90% of them appearing once. Sequenced input: non-Treg CD4+ T cells sorted from blood. Receptors were obtained from a human donor in good health. Both conserved end residues are part of each CDR3. Fields, in order: D gene, J gene, V gene, CDR3 protein, CDR3 DNA. The D gene is left open where the match is weak.

>NA|TRBJ1-1|TRBV11-3
CASSLAQKGHTEAFF
TGTGCCAGCAGCTTAGCACAAAAGGGGCACACTGAAGCTTTCTTT
>NA|TRBJ2-1|TRBV5-6
CASSLVGMFHNEQFF
TGTGCCAGCAGCTTGGTCGGGATGTTCCACAATGAGCAGTTCTTC
>TRBD1|TRBJ2-3|TRBV15
CATSRRDRSADTQYF
TGTGCCACCAGCCGCCGGGACAGATCGGCAGATACGCAGTATTTT
>NA|TRBJ1-1|TRBV28
CATNENTEAFF
TGTGCCACCAATGAGAACACTGAAGCTTTCTTT
>NA|TRBJ2-3|TRBV18
CASSPMLRDTQYF
TGTGCCAGCTCACCGATGTTGAGGGATACGCAGTATTTT
>NA|TRBJ1-5|TRBV15
CATSRPGPVMQHF
TGTGCCACCAGCAGACCTGGGCCCGTTATGCAGCATTTT
>NA|TRBJ2-3|TRBV9
CASSVRDTDTQYF
TGTGCCAGCAGCGTCCGGGACACAGATACGCAGTATTTT
>TRBD1|TRBJ2-5|TRBV5-5
CASSLQTGGRETQYF
TGTGCCAGCAGCTTACAGACAGGGGGCCGGGAGACCCAGTACTTC
>NA|TRBJ2-3|TRBV7-3
CASSPGTPGTQYF
TGTGCCAGCAGCCCAGGGACGCCCGGTACGCAGTATTTT
>NA|TRBJ1-1|TRBV7-2
CASSPGGSYAFF
TGTGCCAGCAGCCCTGGGGGGAGTTATGCTTTCTTT